This record concerns one TCR beta chain sequence. This specimen comes from a study of blood T cell repertoires in COVID-19. The overall study: Sites in the United States, Italy and Spain provided acute and convalescent COVID-19 samples. From T cells, B-cell-depleted T cells, or PBMCs came the material, which was cDNA or gDNA.

Germline-derived CDR1 and CDR2 are MNHEY and SVGEGT. CDR3 length: 17 amino acids. Trimming took 6 bases from V and 0 from J; bases not matched to a gene: 11. Authors' methods: Scientists estimated how many nucleated cells there were by amplifying reference gene primers. Profiling relied on immunoSEQ multiplex PCR, and the TCRdb table lists in-frame clones only, not all of them. The DNA gave D and trimming, while V, J and clone size come from that table. The table lists hundreds of thousands of clones, approximately 90% of them singletons. The TCR was taken from a young woman with acute or convalescent COVID-19. J is TRBJ1-3 and V is TRBV6-2 or TRBV6-3; 7 bases are a match to TRBD1. Sequenced input: peripheral blood. As DNA, the CDR3 is TGTGCCAGCAGCCACCGACAGGGCCTTTTCTCTGGAAACACCATATATTTT. Residues: CASSHRQGLFSGNTIYF.